The 6 T cell receptor beta chains given below trace back to one sample, sequenced in a study of human T cells and chemical hapten exposure. The time point here: patch test 1, 2 weeks after DPC sensitization. This sample's treatment: therapeutic diphenylcyclopropenone sensitization with weekly scalp DPC. TCRdb re-called the RACE reads through MiXCR, storing one row per CDR3 protein. The table lists 370,000 or so distinct CDR3 sequences, roughly 5% of them singletons. The source material was whole blood, sampled in connection with sensitization to the hapten diphenylcyclopropenone (DPC). The source of these receptors is a woman aged 50 to 65 with alopecia areata. Some clones in this sample may be carry-over from other donors' samples.

The chain recombines TRBV6-2 or TRBV6-3 with TRBJ2-7; D is ambiguous. V was trimmed by 2 bases and J by 3 bases, leaving 5 bases between them. Germline V gene data show CDR1 as MNHEY and CDR2 as SVGEGT. The CDR3 extends over 12 amino acids. CDR3 in amino acids: CASSYSDYEQYF. CDR3 DNA: TGTGCCAGCAGTTACAGCGACTACGAGCAGTACTTC.

This clonotype has at least ten counts. V is TRBV20-1 and J is TRBJ1-1, with unresolved D. Looked up from germline, CDR1 is DFQATT and CDR2 is SNEGSKA (reference sequence). The CDR3 is 9 residues long. V gave up 6 bases and J gave up 10 bases, with 9 bases separating them. CDR3 amino acids: CSATLGAFF. In DNA, the CDR3 is TGCAGTGCCACCCTCGGAGCTTTCTTT.

There are many counts of this clonotype. The J gene is TRBJ1-1, the V gene TRBV27; D perhaps matches TRBD1 (5 bases). Germline V gene lookup returns CDR1 MNHEY and CDR2 SMNVEV (reference sequence). With 7 bases removed from V and 6 bases from J, the gap between germline ends came to 24 bases. The CDR3 is made up of 16 amino acids. The CDR3 DNA reads TGTGCCAGCACTTCTCAAACGTCTGCTCGGGGCCCTGAAGCTTTCTTT. Translating it yields CASTSQTSARGPEAFF.

In nucleotides, the CDR3 is TGCGCCAGCAGTGAGTCGACCACACCAGCTAGCGGCGGTACGCAGTATTTT. The encoded protein is CASSESTTPASGGTQYF. The gene calls are TRBV10-2 and TRBJ2-3; the match to TRBD2 covers 7 bases. CDR3 length equals 17 residues. The germline gives CDR1 WSHSY, CDR2 SAAADI. V was pared by 0 bases and J by 8 bases, with 14 bases of the junction left unmatched.

This clonotype has more than one count but fewer than ten. The J gene is TRBJ1-2, the V gene TRBV11-2; D uncertain. The CDR3 sequence is 12 residues long. The germline V and J ends were trimmed by 5 bases and 6 bases, with 10 bases remaining between them. Per germline, CDR1 SGHAT and CDR2 FQNNGV. The CDR3 DNA sequence: TGTGCCAGCAGCCCCGCTTACGATGGCTACACCTTC. Translating it yields CASSPAYDGYTF.

The chain is built from TRBV12-3 or TRBV12-4 and TRBJ1-5; no reliable D call. V was pared by 6 bases and J by 3 bases, with 12 bases between. The CDR3 consists of 14 residues. The CDR3 loop is CASSPALHNQPQHF. The CDR3 region has the DNA TGTGCCAGCAGCCCGGCCCTCCACAATCAGCCCCAGCATTTT.